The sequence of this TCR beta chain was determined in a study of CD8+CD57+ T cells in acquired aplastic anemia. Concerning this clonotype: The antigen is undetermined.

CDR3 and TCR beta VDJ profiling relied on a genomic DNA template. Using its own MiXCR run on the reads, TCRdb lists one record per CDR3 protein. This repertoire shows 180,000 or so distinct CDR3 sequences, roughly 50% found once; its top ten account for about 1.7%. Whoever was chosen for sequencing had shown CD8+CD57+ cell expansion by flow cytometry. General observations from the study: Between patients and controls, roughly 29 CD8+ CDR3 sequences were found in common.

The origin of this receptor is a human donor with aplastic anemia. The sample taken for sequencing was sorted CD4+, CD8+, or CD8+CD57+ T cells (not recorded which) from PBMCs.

The CDR3 bases are TGCGCCAGCAGCGGGGACAGGGGGAGCGACGAGCAGTACTTC. Translation: CASSGDRGSDEQYF. The rearrangement uses TRBV5-1 and TRBJ2-7; 11 nucleotides align to TRBD1. V was pared by 4 bases and J by 5 bases, with 5 bases of the junction left unmatched. The CDR3 length is 14 residues. The germline V gene encodes CDR1 SGHRS and CDR2 YFSETQ.